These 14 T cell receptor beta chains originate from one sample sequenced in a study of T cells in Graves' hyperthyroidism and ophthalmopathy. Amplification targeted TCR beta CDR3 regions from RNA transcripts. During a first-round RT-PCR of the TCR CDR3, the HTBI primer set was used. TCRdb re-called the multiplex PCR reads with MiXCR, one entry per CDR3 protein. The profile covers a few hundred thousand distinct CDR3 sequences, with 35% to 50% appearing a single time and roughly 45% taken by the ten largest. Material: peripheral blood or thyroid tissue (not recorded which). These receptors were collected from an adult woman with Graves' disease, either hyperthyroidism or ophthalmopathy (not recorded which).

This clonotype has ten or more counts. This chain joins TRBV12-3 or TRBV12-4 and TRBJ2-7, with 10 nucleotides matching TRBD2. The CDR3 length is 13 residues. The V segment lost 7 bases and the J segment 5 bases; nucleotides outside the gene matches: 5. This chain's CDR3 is CASMEAGGDEQYF. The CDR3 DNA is TGTGCCAGCATGGAAGCGGGAGGGGACGAGCAGTACTTC.

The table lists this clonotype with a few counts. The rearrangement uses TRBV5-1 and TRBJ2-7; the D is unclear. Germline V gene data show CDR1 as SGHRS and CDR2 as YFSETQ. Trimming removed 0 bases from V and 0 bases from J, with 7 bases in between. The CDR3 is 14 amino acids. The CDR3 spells CASSLDSDSYEQYF. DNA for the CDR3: TGCGCCAGCAGCTTGGACTCGGACTCCTACGAGCAGTACTTC.

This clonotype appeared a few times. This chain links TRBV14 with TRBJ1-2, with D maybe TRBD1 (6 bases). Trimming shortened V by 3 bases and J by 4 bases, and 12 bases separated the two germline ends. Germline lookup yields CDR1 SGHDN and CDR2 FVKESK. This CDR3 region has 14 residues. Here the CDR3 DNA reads TGTGCCAGCAGCCAGCTCCAGGGGTCCTATGGCTACACCTTC. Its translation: CASSQLQGSYGYTF.

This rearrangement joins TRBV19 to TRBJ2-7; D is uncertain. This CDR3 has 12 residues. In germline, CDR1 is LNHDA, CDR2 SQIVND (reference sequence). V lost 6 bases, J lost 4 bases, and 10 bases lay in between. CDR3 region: CASSNARYEQYF. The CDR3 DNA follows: TGTGCCAGTAGCAACGCCAGATACGAGCAGTACTTC.

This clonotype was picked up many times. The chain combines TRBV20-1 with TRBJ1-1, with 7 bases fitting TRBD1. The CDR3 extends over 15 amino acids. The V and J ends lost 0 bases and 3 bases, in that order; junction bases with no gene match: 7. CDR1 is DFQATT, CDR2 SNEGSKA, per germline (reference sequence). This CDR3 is CSARDHGRGDTEAFF. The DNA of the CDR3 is TGCAGTGCTAGAGATCATGGCAGGGGGGACACTGAAGCTTTCTTT.

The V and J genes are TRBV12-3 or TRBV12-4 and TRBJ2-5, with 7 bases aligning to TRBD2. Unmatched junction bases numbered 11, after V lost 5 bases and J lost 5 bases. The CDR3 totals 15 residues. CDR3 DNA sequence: TGTGCCAGCAGTACCCGGGCGGGAGCCTCCGAGACCCAGTACTTC. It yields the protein CASSTRAGASETQYF.

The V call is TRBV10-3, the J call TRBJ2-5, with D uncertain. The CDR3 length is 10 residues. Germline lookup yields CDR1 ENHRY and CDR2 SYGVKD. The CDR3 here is CARWGETQYF. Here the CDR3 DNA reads TGTGCTAGGTGGGGAGAGACCCAGTACTTC.

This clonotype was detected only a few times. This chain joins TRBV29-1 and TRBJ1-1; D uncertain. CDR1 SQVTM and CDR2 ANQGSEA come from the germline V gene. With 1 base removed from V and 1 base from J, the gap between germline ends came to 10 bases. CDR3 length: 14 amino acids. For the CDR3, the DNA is TGCAGCGTTGAAGTTTCAGGAAAGAACACTGAAGCTTTCTTT. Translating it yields CSVEVSGKNTEAFF.

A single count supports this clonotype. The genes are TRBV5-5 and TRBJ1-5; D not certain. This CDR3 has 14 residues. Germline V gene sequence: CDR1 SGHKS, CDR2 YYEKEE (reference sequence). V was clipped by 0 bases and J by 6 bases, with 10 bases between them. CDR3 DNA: TGTGCCAGCAGCTTGGTAGGGAAGGGTCAGCCCCAGCATTTT. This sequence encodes CASSLVGKGQPQHF.

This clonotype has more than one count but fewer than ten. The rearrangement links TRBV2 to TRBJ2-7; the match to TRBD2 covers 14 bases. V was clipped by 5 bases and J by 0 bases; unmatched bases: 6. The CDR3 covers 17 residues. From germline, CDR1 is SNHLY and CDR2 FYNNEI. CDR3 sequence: CASSPGLAGGNSYEQYF. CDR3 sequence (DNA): TGTGCCAGCAGTCCCGGACTAGCGGGAGGCAACTCCTACGAGCAGTACTTC.

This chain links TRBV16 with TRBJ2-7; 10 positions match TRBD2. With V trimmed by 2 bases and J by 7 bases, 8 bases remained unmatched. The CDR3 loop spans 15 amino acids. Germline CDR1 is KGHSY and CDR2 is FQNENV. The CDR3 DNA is TGTGCCAGCAGCCAAAGTCTAGCGGGAGTATTGGAGCAGTACTTC. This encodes CASSQSLAGVLEQYF.

CDR3 nucleotide sequence: TGCGCCAGCAGCTCACTGCAGGGGGGGGAAAAACTGTTTTTT. Its translation: CASSSLQGGEKLFF. V is TRBV5-1 and J is TRBJ1-4, with 7 bases lining up with TRBD1. Trimming at V came to 3 bases and at J to 8 bases, leaving 7 bases not matched to a gene. The CDR3 length is 14 residues. Germline CDR1 and CDR2: SGHRS and YFSETQ.

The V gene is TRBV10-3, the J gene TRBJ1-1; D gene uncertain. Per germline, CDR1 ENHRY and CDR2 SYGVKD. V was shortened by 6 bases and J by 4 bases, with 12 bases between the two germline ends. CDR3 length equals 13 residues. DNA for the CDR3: TGTGCCATCAGATCGGAGGGAGGCACTGAAGCTTTCTTT. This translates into CAIRSEGGTEAFF.

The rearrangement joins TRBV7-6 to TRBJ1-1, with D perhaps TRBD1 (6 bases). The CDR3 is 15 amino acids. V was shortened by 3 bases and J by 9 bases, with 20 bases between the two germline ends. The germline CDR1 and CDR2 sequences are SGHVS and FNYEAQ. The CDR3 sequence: CASSLDSGEGTKAFF. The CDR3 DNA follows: TGTGCCAGCAGCTTGGACTCAGGGGAAGGGACTAAAGCTTTCTTT.